This T cell receptor (beta chain) originates from a study of blood T cell repertoires in COVID-19. Study at large: Acute and convalescent COVID-19 samples came from the United States, Italy and Spain. PBMCs, B-cell-depleted T cells, or T cells were the source of the cDNA or gDNA that made up the material.

Original processing methods: Reference gene primer amplification in the assay estimated nucleated cell counts. Assay used: immunoSEQ multiplex PCR; TCRdb lists only in-frame clones, some missing. From that table come the V and J calls and clone size; the DNA was used to work out D and trimming. The sample holds about 170,000 clones, roughly 84% seen once. CDR1 is SGHDN, CDR2 FVKESK, per germline. With V trimmed by 2 bases and J by 6 bases, 3 bases remained unmatched. The CDR3 contains 14 residues. The receptor's source is a human donor with acute or convalescent COVID-19. The donor label of this sample is uncertain. This chain joins TRBV14 and TRBJ2-1, with 8 positions matching TRBD1. The sample consisted of peripheral blood. For the CDR3, the DNA is TGTGCCAGCAGCCAACTTGGGACAGGCAATGAGCAGTTCTTC. This sequence encodes CASSQLGTGNEQFF.